This T cell receptor beta chain was obtained from a study of T cells expressing NK-cell markers. Study-wide background: Seven HCMV-seropositive donors and one seronegative donor made up the eight sequenced donors.

The CDR3 is 12 residues long. Reanalyzing the 5' RACE reads, TCRdb keeps one entry per CDR3 protein, without DNA. The listing records 450,000 to 600,000 distinct CDR3 sequences. On this clonotype: What it recognizes is unknown.

Broader study findings: Topping the CD3+CD56-NKG2C+ fraction as well were these clonotypes, in a handful of donors.

The receptor was isolated from a man aged 18 to 30 in good health. Material for sequencing was blood T cells: a sorted CD56 or NKG2C T cell subset, CD4+ or CD8+ T cells, or bulk PBMC T cells (not recorded which). J is TRBJ2-7 and V is TRBV12-3 or TRBV12-4. The CDR3 protein is CASSEPREEQYF.